A single sample is the source of the 25 T cell receptor beta chains below, sequenced in a study of blood T cell repertoires in COVID-19. Using immunoSEQ multiplex PCR, the repertoire was profiled, and TCRdb retains in-frame clones only, with some absent. The top ten hold around 3% of the sample, which has a few hundred thousand clones, 89% seen once. Sequencing was done on a sample of peripheral blood. These receptors were collected from a woman aged 25 to 39 with COVID-19, enrolled during active disease.

This clone came up once. J is TRBJ2-2 and V is TRBV19; weak D call: TRBD1 (6 bases). Germline CDR1 LNHDA, CDR2 SQIVND (reference sequence). V lost 3 bases, J lost 0 bases, and 8 bases lay in between. The length of the CDR3 is 15 residues. The CDR3 spells CASSISGANTGELFF. For the CDR3, the DNA is TGTGCCAGTAGTATTTCAGGGGCGAACACCGGGGAGCTGTTTTTT.

The V gene is TRBV24-1, the J gene TRBJ2-3; TRBD2 might be the D (6 bases). The CDR3 is made up of 17 amino acids. CDR1 KGHDR and CDR2 SFDVKD come from the germline V gene. V lost 0 bases and J lost 0, with 12 bases in between. CDR3 residues: CATSDLRWRGSTDTQYF. As DNA, the CDR3 is TGTGCCACCAGTGATTTGCGGTGGCGGGGAAGCACAGATACGCAGTATTTT.

The rearrangement joins TRBV6-4 to TRBJ1-1, with D unclear. The germline gives CDR1 MRHNA, CDR2 SNTAGT. Trimming took off 8 bases at V and 0 bases at J, with 13 bases between the two ends. The CDR3 contains 14 residues. This CDR3 reads CASGPSGLNTEAFF. The CDR3 DNA follows: TGTGCCAGCGGCCCCTCCGGGTTGAACACTGAAGCTTTCTTT.

This chain uses TRBV29-1 with TRBJ2-2; 9 bases agree with TRBD2. The germline V gene has CDR1 SQVTM and CDR2 ANQGSEA. V lost 1 base to trimming and J lost 3 bases; unmatched junction nucleotides: 6. This CDR3 spans 16 amino acids. CDR3 coding DNA: TGCAGCGTTGAAGGACAGGCGGGAGGGGACACCGGGGAGCTGTTTTTT. This translates into CSVEGQAGGDTGELFF.

The rearrangement uses TRBV6-5 and TRBJ2-4, with 8 nucleotides matching TRBD2. The length of the CDR3 is 15 residues. After removal of 6 bases from V and 4 bases from J, the junction contained 8 bases not matched to a gene. Germline lookup yields CDR1 MNHEY and CDR2 SVGAGI. CDR3 amino acids: CASRPGLGGKNIQYF. The DNA for the CDR3 is TGTGCCAGCAGACCGGGACTAGGGGGAAAAAACATTCAGTACTTC.

The rearrangement links TRBV12-3 or TRBV12-4 to TRBJ2-3; TRBD2 agrees at 7 bases. The trim removed 4 bases at V and 9 bases at J, leaving 7 bases unmatched. The CDR3 runs to 13 residues. Here the CDR3 reads CASSSGARGTQYF. CDR3 coding DNA: TGTGCCAGCAGTTCCGGGGCGCGGGGGACGCAGTATTTT.

This clone was seen more than once but under ten times. The V gene is TRBV3-1 (or the pseudogene TRBV3-2), the J gene TRBJ2-1, with D perhaps TRBD2 (6 bases). Germline CDR1 LGHDT, CDR2 YNNKEL (reference sequence). V gave up 0 bases and J gave up 10 bases, with 13 bases separating them. The CDR3 loop spans 14 amino acids. Here the CDR3 DNA reads TGTGCCAGCAGCCAAGACCTAGCGAGTCCGGAGCAGTTCTTC. Translating it yields CASSQDLASPEQFF.

This clone has only a few counts. The chain recombines TRBV4-2 with TRBJ2-5, with D hard to call. Germline CDR1 reads LGHNA; CDR2 reads YNFKEQ. V was pared by 0 bases and J by 5 bases, with 7 bases between. This CDR3 has 13 amino acids. The CDR3 DNA reads as TGTGCCAGCAGCCAAGACTGGGCGGAGACCCAGTACTTC. Its protein product is CASSQDWAETQYF.

The genes are TRBV29-1 and TRBJ2-3; 11 nucleotides align to TRBD1. Germline CDR1 SQVTM, CDR2 ANQGSEA. This CDR3 contains 13 residues. V was pared by 8 bases and J by 4 bases, with 5 bases of the junction left unmatched. This chain's CDR3 is CSIGQGAADTQYF. CDR3 nucleotides: TGCAGCATAGGACAGGGGGCTGCAGATACGCAGTATTTT.

Points on this clone: At the DNA level, this CDR3 is encoded by other sequences in the same sample as well. Here the CDR3 DNA reads TGCAGTGCTAGACTCACAGATACGCAGTATTTT. It codes for CSARLTDTQYF. This rearrangement joins TRBV20-1 to TRBJ2-3, with no clear D. Trimming removed 2 bases at V and 2 bases at J, with 2 bases between. The CDR3 runs to 11 residues. The germline V gene has CDR1 DFQATT and CDR2 SNEGSKA (reference sequence).

The chain is built from TRBV24-1 and TRBJ2-1, with 8 bases identical to TRBD1. CDR1 and CDR2 (germline): KGHDR, SFDVKD. The CDR3 has 15 amino acids. V lost 4 bases, J lost 6 bases, and 7 bases stayed unmatched. The CDR3 DNA reads TGTGCCACCAGTGACCAACGACAGGGGCTCAATGAGCAGTTCTTC. This gives the protein CATSDQRQGLNEQFF.

The chain has TRBV28 and TRBJ2-7; TRBD1 agrees at 10 bases. V lost 4 bases and J lost 6; bases outside the gene matches: 9. Germline V gene sequence: CDR1 MDHEN, CDR2 SYDVKM. The CDR3 contains 15 residues. As DNA, the CDR3 is TGTGCCAGCAGTTCAGGGGACAGGGGAAGGTCCGAGCAGTACTTC. This encodes CASSSGDRGRSEQYF.

The sample holds a few counts of this clone. This chain connects TRBV9 to TRBJ2-3, with TRBD2 matching 13 bases. CDR3 size: 16 residues. Germline V gene lookup returns CDR1 SGDLS and CDR2 YYNGEE. V lost 3 bases to trimming and J lost 4 bases; unmatched junction nucleotides: 5. CDR3 region: CASSDGLAGVSDTQYF. The CDR3 bases are TGTGCCAGCAGCGATGGACTAGCGGGAGTGTCAGATACGCAGTATTTT.

This rearrangement joins TRBV11-2 to TRBJ1-2; possible D gene TRBD1, 5 bases. Germline assignment: CDR1 SGHAT and CDR2 FQNNGV. The CDR3 consists of 15 residues. V lost 5 bases and J lost 3, with 16 bases in between. In DNA form, the CDR3 reads TGTGCCAGCAGCGCCTCCGGCGGGGGTGACTATGGCTACACCTTC. Protein: CASSASGGGDYGYTF.

This clone was found a few times. This chain uses TRBV6-5 with TRBJ2-7; a possible D gene is TRBD1 (6 bases). CDR3 length: 12 residues. Trimming left V 6 bases short and J 6 bases short, with 12 bases between. The germline V gene has CDR1 MNHEY and CDR2 SVGAGI. This chain's CDR3 is CASRSPQGEQYV. CDR3 nucleotide sequence: TGTGCCAGCAGATCCCCACAGGGCGAGCAGTACGTC.

This chain connects TRBV4-2 to TRBJ2-7, with D possibly TRBD2 on 7 matching bases. Between the trimmed V and J ends, which lost 3 bases and 5 bases, there was a span of 20 bases. This CDR3 has 16 residues. From germline, CDR1 is LGHNA and CDR2 YNFKEQ. The DNA for the CDR3 is TGTGCCAGCAGCCAGAGGCAAGCGGGGTGGGGGCACGAGCAGTACTTC. It specifies CASSQRQAGWGHEQYF.

Regarding this clone: The sample has other DNA sequences that encode this CDR3 too. This chain links TRBV9 with TRBJ2-2; D is perhaps TRBD2 (6 bases). The CDR3 contains 15 residues. CDR1 is SGDLS, CDR2 YYNGEE, per germline. Trimming pared 0 bases from V and 0 bases from J, leaving 6 bases between. The CDR3 is CASSVGGANTGELFF. The DNA for the CDR3 is TGTGCCAGCAGCGTAGGGGGGGCGAACACCGGGGAGCTGTTTTTT.

This rearrangement joins TRBV27 to TRBJ2-2; tentative D call: TRBD1 (5 bases). The CDR3 has 15 residues. V lost 2 bases, J lost 5 bases, and 12 bases lay in between. The V gene's germline CDR1 is MNHEY and CDR2 SMNVEV (reference sequence). The CDR3 region is CASSLAGLVTGELFF. Written as DNA, the CDR3 is TGTGCCAGCAGTTTAGCAGGGCTGGTTACCGGGGAGCTGTTTTTT.

V is TRBV7-2 and J is TRBJ1-5; tentative D call: TRBD1 (5 bases). The V end was cut by 5 bases, the J end by 5 bases, with 16 bases between. Per germline, CDR1 SGHTA and CDR2 FQGNSA. The CDR3 length is 15 residues. CDR3 region: CASSPGGDSDQPQHF. Written as DNA, the CDR3 is TGTGCCAGCAGCCCGGGGGGAGACAGCGATCAGCCCCAGCATTTT. The full variable domain, completed using reference TRBV7-2 and TRBJ1-5, is GAGVSQSPSNKVTEKGKDVELRCDPISGHTALYWYRQSLGQGLEFLIYFQGNSAPDKSGLPSDRFSAERTGGSVSTLTIQRTQQEDSAVYLCASSPGGDSDQPQHFGDGTRLSIL.

This clone has a single count. This chain links TRBV6-2 or TRBV6-3 with TRBJ2-3; a possible D gene is TRBD2 (6 bases). The CDR3 has 13 residues. V was pared by 4 bases and J by 10 bases, with 15 bases between. Germline V gives CDR1 MNHEY, CDR2 SVGEGT. The chain's CDR3 is CASSLSPGGSQYF. As DNA, the CDR3 is TGTGCCAGCAGTTTGTCCCCCGGGGGATCGCAGTATTTT.

The rearrangement links TRBV5-4 to TRBJ2-1; 7 bases agree with TRBD1. V lost 5 bases to trimming and J lost 2 bases; unmatched junction nucleotides: 4. Germline V lookup: CDR1 SGHNT, CDR2 YYREEE (reference sequence). The CDR3 sequence is 14 residues long. DNA for the CDR3: TGTGCCAGCAGAGGGACAGAACCCTACAATGAGCAGTTCTTC. This encodes CASRGTEPYNEQFF.

The rearrangement joins TRBV24-1 to TRBJ2-1; D perhaps matches TRBD1 (6 bases). The CDR3 length is 13 residues. Trimming left V 10 bases short and J 1 base short, with 10 bases between. Germline CDR1 and CDR2: KGHDR and SFDVKD. The CDR3 spells CATEGGSYNEQFF. In DNA form, the CDR3 reads TGTGCCACAGAAGGGGGATCCTACAATGAGCAGTTCTTC.

The V call is TRBV7-8, the J call TRBJ1-3; no reliable D call. The ends were cut back, 0 bases at V and 3 bases at J, with 6 bases in the middle. The CDR3 length is 14 residues. The V gene's germline CDR1 is SGHVS and CDR2 FQNEAQ. The CDR3 sequence is CASSLATGGNTIYF. As DNA, the CDR3 is TGTGCCAGCAGCTTAGCGACGGGTGGAAACACCATATATTTT. Full variable domain (missing parts from reference TRBV7-8 and TRBJ1-3): GAGVSQSPRYKVAKRGQDVALRCDPISGHVSLFWYQQALGQGPEFLTYFQNEAQLDKSGLPSDRFFAERPEGSVSTLKIQRTQQEDSAVYLCASSLATGGNTIYFGEGSWLTVV.

The J gene is TRBJ1-6, the V gene TRBV27; D gene ambiguous. From germline, CDR1 is MNHEY and CDR2 SMNVEV (reference sequence). Between the trimmed V and J ends, which lost 3 bases and 4 bases, there was a span of 4 bases. CDR3 length equals 13 residues. CDR3 in amino acids: CASSFQYNSPLHF. The CDR3 nucleotides read TGTGCCAGCAGTTTTCAGTATAATTCACCCCTCCACTTT.

The chain joins TRBV4-2 to TRBJ2-7, with 12 bases matching TRBD1. Germline V gene data show CDR1 as LGHNA and CDR2 as YNFKEQ. The CDR3 totals 15 residues. J lost 5 bases, V lost 2 bases, and 4 bases had no gene match. In DNA form, the CDR3 reads TGTGCCAGCAGCCAAAAGGGACAGGGGGCCGACGAGCAGTACTTC. It translates to CASSQKGQGADEQYF.